These T cell receptor beta chains were read from a single sample in a study of CD8+ T cells in alopecia areata. The repertoire was sequenced with immunoSEQ multiplex PCR; TCRdb's copy has only in-frame clones and lacks some. The table has over 150,000 clones, about 61% seen once. Sequences were obtained from CD8+ T cells sorted from blood. These receptors originate from a human donor in good health. CDR3s include the opening cysteine and the closing phenylalanine or tryptophan. A D gene is named only where the DNA matches it firmly. Size values are once, few and many counts, or a class for expanded clones, and some rows have none.

D gene	J gene	clone size	V gene	CDR3 DNA	CDR3 protein
NA	TRBJ1-5	NA	TRBV10-3	TGTGCCATCAGTTACGAGGGAAATCAGCCCCAGCATTTT	CAISYEGNQPQHF
TRBD1	TRBJ2-1	few	TRBV6-5	TGTGCCAGCAGTACCGGGACAGGATCCTACAATGAGCAGTTCTTC	CASSTGTGSYNEQFF
NA	TRBJ2-7	NA	TRBV5-6	TGTGCCAGCAGCTCCAGGGGAGCGGACACATACTCCTACGAGCAGTACTTC	CASSSRGADTYSYEQYF
NA	TRBJ2-1	NA	TRBV6-1	TGTGCCAGCAGTGAAGTGGGGGATGAGCAGTTCTTC	CASSEVGDEQFF
NA	TRBJ1-1	NA	TRBV7-2	TGTGCCAGCAGCTTATTGGTCGTTTACGGGGGAGACACTGAAGCTTTCTTT	CASSLLVVYGGDTEAFF
NA	TRBJ2-1	NA	TRBV27	TGTGCCAGCAGTAGGAGGGGCCCAGACAATGAGCAGTTCTTC	CASSRRGPDNEQFF
NA	TRBJ1-1	NA	TRBV30	TGTGCCTGGAGGGACACGGGGGTCACTGAAGCTTTCTTT	CAWRDTGVTEAFF
NA	TRBJ1-2	NA	TRBV5-6	TGTGCCAGCAGCCGGCCCGGTGGGTACTATGGCTACACCTTC	CASSRPGGYYGYTF
NA	TRBJ2-5	few	TRBV7-9	TGTGCCAGCAGCTTATCGGGAGCAGAAGAGACCCAGTACTTC	CASSLSGAEETQYF
NA	TRBJ1-2	NA	TRBV30	TGTGCCTGGAGCCTCACACGATACTACCGACTTGAATATGGCTACACCTTC	CAWSLTRYYRLEYGYTF
TRBD1	TRBJ1-1	NA	TRBV15	TGTGCCACCAGCAGAGGACAGGGTCTGAACACTGAAGCTTTCTTT	CATSRGQGLNTEAFF
NA	TRBJ2-2	NA	TRBV7-6	TGTGCCAGCAGCTTCCGCCCTCCACAGGGAGGGAACGGGGAGCTGTTTTTT	CASSFRPPQGGNGELFF
TRBD1	TRBJ1-1	few	TRBV5-1	TGCGCCAGCAGCTTTGGGACAGGGGGCGCGAACACTGAAGCTTTCTTT	CASSFGTGGANTEAFF
TRBD1	TRBJ1-1	NA	TRBV29-1	TGCAGCGTTGAAGATCTTCAGGGGGCGCGGATCTTT	CSVEDLQGARIF
TRBD2	TRBJ2-1	few	TRBV27	TGTGCCAGCAGTTTGCTAGCGGGGGACGCCTACAATGAGCAGTTCTTC	CASSLLAGDAYNEQFF
TRBD2	TRBJ2-3	NA	TRBV13	TGTGCCAGCAGCTCCCCCGGGGGGGTCTCCACAGATACGCAGTATTTT	CASSSPGGVSTDTQYF
NA	TRBJ2-7	few	TRBV5-1	TGCGCCAGCGGGAGAAGCTCTAGCTCCTACGAGCAGTACTTC	CASGRSSSSYEQYF
TRBD1	TRBJ2-5	NA	TRBV4-1	TGCGCCAGCAGCCAATTACAGGGGATGGGGGAGACCCAGTACTTC	CASSQLQGMGETQYF
TRBD2	TRBJ2-3	NA	TRBV6-4	TGTGCCAGCAGTGACCTAGCGGGAGCAGATACGCAGTATTTT	CASSDLAGADTQYF
TRBD1	TRBJ2-7	NA	TRBV5-1	TGCGCCAGCAGCTCTCAGGGGGCCTACGAGCAGTACTTC	CASSSQGAYEQYF
TRBD1	TRBJ1-6	NA	TRBV6-5	TGTGCCAGCAGTTACTCCCCAGGGGGCGGGAATTCACCCCTCCACTTT	CASSYSPGGGNSPLHF
NA	TRBJ2-7	NA	TRBV6-5	TGTGCCAGCAGTCCGACCCGGTACTACGAGCAGTACTTC	CASSPTRYYEQYF
NA	TRBJ2-2	NA	TRBV2	TGTGCCAGCAGTGAAAGAGGGGACACCGGGGAGCTGTTTTTT	CASSERGDTGELFF
TRBD1	TRBJ2-5	NA	TRBV25-1	TGTGCCAGCAGTGGGGGACAGGGGGCCAGGGAGACCCAGTACTTC	CASSGGQGARETQYF
NA	TRBJ2-2	NA	TRBV29-1	TGCAGCGCACCGATTGGAACCGGGGAGCTGTTTTTT	CSAPIGTGELFF
TRBD1	TRBJ1-6	NA	TRBV4-1	TGCGCCAGCCGCCCCGGGACAGGGGGCCGGTCACCCCTCCACTTT	CASRPGTGGRSPLHF
NA	TRBJ2-3	few	TRBV7-9	TGTGCCAGCAGCTCCCGCGTAGGGGGCACAGATACGCAGTATTTT	CASSSRVGGTDTQYF
TRBD2	TRBJ2-7	NA	TRBV7-2	TGTGCCAGCAGCTTCAGCGGGGGCTCCTACGAGCAGTACTTC	CASSFSGGSYEQYF
NA	TRBJ1-2	few	TRBV29-1	TGCAGCGTTGACGGAGGCTATGGCTACACCTTC	CSVDGGYGYTF
NA	TRBJ2-2	NA	TRBV4-1	TGCGCCAGCGGCAGGACGGCCGGGGAGCTGTTTTTT	CASGRTAGELFF
NA	TRBJ2-3	NA	TRBV5-6	TGTGCCAGCTCGACAGGCTTTAGCACAGATACGCAGTATTTT	CASSTGFSTDTQYF
NA	TRBJ2-7	NA	TRBV5-1	TGCGCCAGCAGCGCTGGGTCAGGTGTCTACGAGCAGTACTTC	CASSAGSGVYEQYF
NA	TRBJ1-1	once	TRBV23-1	TGCGCCAGCAGTCCCAAACAGGGACTGAACACTGAAGCTTTCTTT	CASSPKQGLNTEAFF
NA	TRBJ2-7	NA	TRBV27	TGTGCCAGCAGTTTCACAGGGAAGCACGAGCAGTACTTC	CASSFTGKHEQYF
NA	TRBJ2-2	medium-sized	TRBV25-1	TGTGCCAGCAGTCGGCTCCCCGGGGAGCTGTTTTTT	CASSRLPGELFF
NA	TRBJ1-1	few	TRBV27	TGTGCCAGCAGTTACAGGGTAGACACTGAAGCTTTCTTT	CASSYRVDTEAFF
NA	TRBJ2-5	NA	TRBV7-9	TGTGCCAGCAGCCTGCTGGAGGGGGAGACCCAGTACTTC	CASSLLEGETQYF
NA	TRBJ1-5	NA	TRBV27	TGTGCCAGCAGTTTTTCCAGAACTCAGCCCCAGCATTTT	CASSFSRTQPQHF
NA	TRBJ2-7	few	TRBV29-1	TGCAGCGTTGCCCGGGGGACTGGGAGGAACGAGCAGTACTTC	CSVARGTGRNEQYF
NA	TRBJ2-5	once	TRBV9	TGTGCCAGCAACACAGGGTGGGGTCCAGAGACCCAGTACTTC	CASNTGWGPETQYF
NA	TRBJ2-3	few	TRBV7-9	TGTGCCAGCCACACCGTGTCAGGCGAAACAGATACGCAGTATTTT	CASHTVSGETDTQYF
NA	TRBJ2-6	NA	TRBV4-1	TGCGCCAGCAGCCCCTCGGGACGGGACAAGAAGGGGGTCTCTGGGGCCAACGTCCTGACTTTC	CASSPSGRDKKGVSGANVLTF
NA	TRBJ2-7	NA	TRBV7-9	TGTGCCAGCAGTTCAATTAGCGGACCAAGCTCCTACGAGCAGTACTTC	CASSSISGPSSYEQYF
NA	TRBJ2-1	few	TRBV4-1	TGCGCCAGCAGCCAAGATCTCGACGGGGGCCCCAACAATGAGCAGTTCTTC	CASSQDLDGGPNNEQFF
TRBD2	TRBJ2-2	NA	TRBV2	TGTGCCAGCAGGACTAGCGGGGGTCGAGGGGAGCTGTTTTTT	CASRTSGGRGELFF
NA	TRBJ1-5	NA	TRBV7-9	TGTGCCAGCAGCTTCGGAGGGGCCAATCAGCCCCAGCATTTT	CASSFGGANQPQHF
NA	TRBJ1-1	few	TRBV5-1	TGCGCCAGCAGCTTGGGGTCCAGCTTGAACACTGAAGCTTTCTTT	CASSLGSSLNTEAFF
NA	TRBJ2-3	NA	TRBV30	TGTGCCTGGAGTTCCGGGTTGAGCACAGATACGCAGTATTTT	CAWSSGLSTDTQYF
TRBD1	TRBJ1-1	few	TRBV7-9	TGTGCCAGCAGCCCGGGACAGACGAACACTGAAGCTTTCTTT	CASSPGQTNTEAFF
NA	TRBJ2-7	NA	TRBV6-4	TGTGCCAGCAGTCGCGAGGCCTACGAGCAGTACTTC	CASSREAYEQYF